These T cell receptor beta chains were read from a single sample in a study of STAT5B mutations in CD4+ large granular lymphocyte leukemia. Profiled with immunoSEQ multiplex PCR; TCRdb holds only in-frame clones, not every one. Of around 1,500 clones detected, 70% to 80% appear once; the ten largest clones hold about nine tenths. Sequenced: PBMCs. Receptor source: a woman in her seventies with CD4+ T-cell large granular lymphocyte leukemia. Each CDR3 is given with its conserved first and last residue. The order of the fields is D gene, J gene, clone size, V gene, CDR3 protein, CDR3 DNA. D genes are given only for firm matches. The listing skips clone size in some rows; elsewhere it reads once, few, many or a size class.

D gene: TRBD1; J gene: TRBJ1-5; clone size: -; V gene: TRBV2; CDR3 protein: CASRTGRDQPQHF; CDR3 DNA: TGTGCCAGCCGGACAGGGAGGGATCAGCCCCAGCATTTT
D gene: -; J gene: TRBJ2-5; clone size: -; V gene: TRBV11-2; CDR3 protein: CASSLDPGRETQYF; CDR3 DNA: TGTGCCAGCAGCTTAGACCCGGGAAGAGAGACCCAGTACTTC
D gene: -; J gene: TRBJ2-1; clone size: -; V gene: TRBV7-2; CDR3 protein: CASSLVWASYNEQFF; CDR3 DNA: TGTGCCAGCAGCTTAGTCTGGGCGAGCTACAATGAGCAGTTCTTC
D gene: -; J gene: TRBJ1-1; clone size: -; V gene: TRBV7-8; CDR3 protein: CASSYSTNTEAFF; CDR3 DNA: TGTGCCAGCAGCTATTCCACGAACACTGAAGCTTTCTTT
D gene: -; J gene: TRBJ1-1; clone size: -; V gene: TRBV21-1; CDR3 protein: CASRRDLVHIRTEAFF; CDR3 DNA: TGTGCCAGCAGACGCGACTTAGTACACATTCGCACTGAAGCTTTCTTT
D gene: -; J gene: TRBJ1-1; clone size: few; V gene: TRBV4-1; CDR3 protein: CASSQGPQGGRTEAFF; CDR3 DNA: TGCGCCAGCAGCCAAGGGCCCCAGGGAGGAAGGACTGAAGCTTTCTTT
D gene: -; J gene: TRBJ1-2; clone size: -; V gene: TRBV7-9; CDR3 protein: CASSLSPTNYGYTF; CDR3 DNA: TGTGCCAGCAGCTTAAGTCCTACTAACTATGGCTACACCTTC
D gene: TRBD2; J gene: TRBJ2-3; clone size: -; V gene: TRBV18; CDR3 protein: CASSLSSGRSDTQYF; CDR3 DNA: TGTGCCAGCTCGCTGTCTAGCGGGAGGTCAGATACGCAGTATTTT
D gene: -; J gene: TRBJ2-4; clone size: -; V gene: TRBV9; CDR3 protein: CASSGGGGGTGNIQYF; CDR3 DNA: TGTGCCAGCAGCGGCGGAGGGGGAGGGACCGGAAACATTCAGTACTTC
D gene: -; J gene: TRBJ2-5; clone size: -; V gene: TRBV18; CDR3 protein: CASSVGRLQETQYF; CDR3 DNA: TGTGCCAGCTCAGTGGGACGTCTACAAGAGACCCAGTACTTC
D gene: -; J gene: TRBJ1-3; clone size: -; V gene: TRBV5-5; CDR3 protein: CASSFREAGNTIYF; CDR3 DNA: TGTGCCAGCAGTTTTCGGGAGGCTGGAAACACCATATATTTT
D gene: TRBD1; J gene: TRBJ2-7; clone size: -; V gene: TRBV5-6; CDR3 protein: CASSSLGQGEREQYF; CDR3 DNA: TGTGCCAGCAGCTCCCTGGGACAGGGAGAGCGCGAGCAGTACTTC
D gene: TRBD2; J gene: TRBJ2-2; clone size: -; V gene: TRBV11-2; CDR3 protein: CATPGLAAFANTGELFF; CDR3 DNA: TGTGCCACTCCGGGACTAGCGGCTTTTGCGAACACCGGGGAGCTGTTTTTT
D gene: -; J gene: TRBJ2-3; clone size: -; V gene: TRBV9; CDR3 protein: CASSVGTLADTQYF; CDR3 DNA: TGTGCCAGCAGCGTAGGGACCCTGGCAGATACGCAGTATTTT
D gene: TRBD2; J gene: TRBJ2-1; clone size: -; V gene: TRBV14; CDR3 protein: CASSYGTSGGYNEQFF; CDR3 DNA: TGTGCCAGCAGCTATGGGACTAGCGGGGGGTACAATGAGCAGTTCTTC
D gene: -; J gene: TRBJ2-3; clone size: -; V gene: TRBV7-9; CDR3 protein: CASSLVGVATDTQYF; CDR3 DNA: TGTGCCAGCAGCTTAGTTGGGGTTGCCACAGATACGCAGTATTTT
D gene: -; J gene: TRBJ2-1; clone size: -; V gene: TRBV5-4; CDR3 protein: CASSFWSSLSYNEQFF; CDR3 DNA: TGTGCCAGCAGCTTCTGGAGCAGCTTATCCTACAATGAGCAGTTCTTC
D gene: -; J gene: TRBJ1-5; clone size: -; V gene: TRBV10-2; CDR3 protein: CASRTGGNQPQHF; CDR3 DNA: TGCGCCAGCAGGACGGGAGGCAATCAGCCCCAGCATTTT
D gene: TRBD2; J gene: TRBJ2-1; clone size: -; V gene: TRBV5-1; CDR3 protein: CASTEGPGLAGVEQFF; CDR3 DNA: TGCGCCAGCACCGAAGGCCCGGGACTAGCGGGAGTCGAGCAGTTCTTC
D gene: -; J gene: TRBJ1-3; clone size: -; V gene: TRBV7-3; CDR3 protein: CASSPTGGGGTIYF; CDR3 DNA: TGTGCCAGCAGCCCCACGGGGGGTGGTGGCACCATATATTTT
D gene: -; J gene: TRBJ1-2; clone size: few; V gene: TRBV5-6; CDR3 protein: CASSLEERRGYTF; CDR3 DNA: TGTGCCAGCAGCTTGGAAGAGCGGAGAGGCTACACCTTC
D gene: -; J gene: TRBJ2-5; clone size: once; V gene: TRBV9; CDR3 protein: CASSLGGGETQYF; CDR3 DNA: TGTGCCAGCAGCTTAGGGGGTGGGGAGACCCAGTACTTC
D gene: -; J gene: TRBJ1-4; clone size: few; V gene: TRBV15; CDR3 protein: CATRWGATNEKLFF; CDR3 DNA: TGTGCCACCAGGTGGGGCGCAACTAATGAAAAACTGTTTTTT
D gene: -; J gene: TRBJ1-6; clone size: -; V gene: TRBV5-4; CDR3 protein: CATGQNNYNSPLHF; CDR3 DNA: TGTGCCACAGGACAGAACAACTATAATTCACCCCTCCACTTT
D gene: TRBD1; J gene: TRBJ2-1; clone size: -; V gene: TRBV7-8; CDR3 protein: CASSSSGQGFQFF; CDR3 DNA: TGTGCCAGCAGCTCATCCGGACAGGGGTTTCAGTTCTTC
D gene: TRBD1; J gene: TRBJ2-1; clone size: once; V gene: TRBV9; CDR3 protein: CASSVRTGPYNEQFF; CDR3 DNA: TGTGCCAGCAGCGTTAGGACAGGCCCCTACAATGAGCAGTTCTTC
D gene: TRBD1; J gene: TRBJ1-3; clone size: -; V gene: TRBV5-5; CDR3 protein: CASSLQTGVRGNTIYF; CDR3 DNA: TGTGCCAGCAGCCTCCAAACAGGGGTTCGTGGAAACACCATATATTTT
D gene: TRBD2; J gene: TRBJ2-5; clone size: -; V gene: TRBV19; CDR3 protein: CASSIYGTSDQETQYF; CDR3 DNA: TGTGCCAGTAGTATATATGGGACTAGCGACCAAGAGACCCAGTACTTC
D gene: -; J gene: TRBJ1-3; clone size: once; V gene: TRBV5-6; CDR3 protein: CASSKRASSGNTIYF; CDR3 DNA: TGTGCCAGCAGCAAAAGGGCGAGCTCTGGAAACACCATATATTTT
D gene: -; J gene: TRBJ2-5; clone size: once; V gene: TRBV2; CDR3 protein: CASSDGGGWLYF; CDR3 DNA: TGTGCCAGCAGTGACGGAGGGGGTTGGCTGTACTTC
D gene: TRBD2; J gene: TRBJ2-1; clone size: -; V gene: TRBV4-3; CDR3 protein: CASSQDWMGGPRNEQFF; CDR3 DNA: TGCGCCAGCAGCCAAGATTGGATGGGAGGGCCGAGGAATGAGCAGTTCTTC
D gene: TRBD2; J gene: TRBJ2-3; clone size: -; V gene: TRBV2; CDR3 protein: CASRRTSGGTDTQYF; CDR3 DNA: TGTGCCAGCAGGCGGACTAGCGGGGGCACAGATACGCAGTATTTT
D gene: TRBD1; J gene: TRBJ1-1; clone size: few; V gene: TRBV19; CDR3 protein: CASRPGQGLNTEAFF; CDR3 DNA: TGTGCCAGCCGTCCCGGACAGGGCTTGAACACTGAAGCTTTCTTT
D gene: TRBD1; J gene: TRBJ1-5; clone size: -; V gene: TRBV9; CDR3 protein: CASSQGESNQPQHF; CDR3 DNA: TGTGCCAGCAGCCAGGGGGAGAGCAATCAGCCCCAGCATTTT
D gene: -; J gene: TRBJ2-5; clone size: -; V gene: TRBV2; CDR3 protein: CASSYTEETQYF; CDR3 DNA: TGTGCCAGCAGTTACACAGAAGAGACCCAGTACTTC
D gene: -; J gene: TRBJ1-4; clone size: -; V gene: TRBV4-3; CDR3 protein: CASSYRQEVREKLFF; CDR3 DNA: TGCGCCAGCAGCTATAGACAGGAGGTCCGTGAAAAACTGTTTTTT
D gene: -; J gene: TRBJ2-3; clone size: -; V gene: TRBV7-3; CDR3 protein: CASSLTGGTDTQYF; CDR3 DNA: TGTGCCAGCAGCTTAACGGGGGGAACAGATACGCAGTATTTT
D gene: -; J gene: TRBJ2-4; clone size: -; V gene: TRBV2; CDR3 protein: CASSGTPGGAKNIQYF; CDR3 DNA: TGTGCCAGCAGTGGGACCCCCGGGGGAGCCAAAAACATTCAGTACTTC
D gene: TRBD2; J gene: TRBJ2-1; clone size: -; V gene: TRBV7-3; CDR3 protein: CASSLNHGAGGRDNEQFF; CDR3 DNA: TGTGCCAGCAGCTTAAATCACGGAGCGGGGGGGAGAGACAATGAGCAGTTCTTC
D gene: -; J gene: TRBJ1-1; clone size: few; V gene: TRBV6-5; CDR3 protein: CASSAGETEAFF; CDR3 DNA: TGTGCCAGCAGTGCGGGTGAAACTGAAGCTTTCTTT